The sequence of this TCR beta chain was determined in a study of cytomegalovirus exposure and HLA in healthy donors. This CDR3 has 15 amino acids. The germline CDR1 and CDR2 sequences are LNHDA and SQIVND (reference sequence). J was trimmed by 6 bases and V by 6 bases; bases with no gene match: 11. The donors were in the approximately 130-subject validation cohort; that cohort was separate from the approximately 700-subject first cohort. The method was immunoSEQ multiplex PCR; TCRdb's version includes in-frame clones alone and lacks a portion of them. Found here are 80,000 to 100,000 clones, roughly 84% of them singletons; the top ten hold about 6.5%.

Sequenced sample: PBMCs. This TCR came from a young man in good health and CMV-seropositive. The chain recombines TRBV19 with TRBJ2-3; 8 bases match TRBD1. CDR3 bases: TGTGCCAGTAGCCGGGACAGGACCTCCCGTGATACGCAGTATTTT. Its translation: CASSRDRTSRDTQYF. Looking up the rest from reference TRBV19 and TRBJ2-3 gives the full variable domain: DGGITQSPKYLFRKEGQNVTLSCEQNLNHDAMYWYRQDPGQGLRLIYYSQIVNDFQKGDIAEGYSVSREKKESFPLTVTSAQKNPTAFYLCASSRDRTSRDTQYFGPGTRLTVL.